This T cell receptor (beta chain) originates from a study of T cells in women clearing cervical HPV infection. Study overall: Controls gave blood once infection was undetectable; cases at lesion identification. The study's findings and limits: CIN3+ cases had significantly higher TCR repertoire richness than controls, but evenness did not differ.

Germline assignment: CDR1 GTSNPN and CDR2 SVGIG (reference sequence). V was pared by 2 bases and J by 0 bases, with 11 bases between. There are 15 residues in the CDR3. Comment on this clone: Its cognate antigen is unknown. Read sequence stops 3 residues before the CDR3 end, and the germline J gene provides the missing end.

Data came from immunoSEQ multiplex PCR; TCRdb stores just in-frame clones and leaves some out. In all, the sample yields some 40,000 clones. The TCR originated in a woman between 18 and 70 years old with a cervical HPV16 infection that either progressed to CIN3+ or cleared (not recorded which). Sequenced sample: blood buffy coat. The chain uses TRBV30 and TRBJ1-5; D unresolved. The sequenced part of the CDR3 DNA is TGTGCCTGGAGTTCTAAAGGGTCTAGCAATCAGCCC. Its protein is CAWSSKGSSNQP. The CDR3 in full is CAWSSKGSSNQPQHF. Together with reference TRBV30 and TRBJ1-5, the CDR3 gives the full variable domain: SQTIHQWPATLVQPVGSPLSLECTVEGTSNPNLYWYRQAAGRGLQLLFYSVGIGQISSEVPQNLSASRPQDRQFILSSKKLLLSDSGFYLCAWSSKGSSNQPQHFGDGTRLSIL.